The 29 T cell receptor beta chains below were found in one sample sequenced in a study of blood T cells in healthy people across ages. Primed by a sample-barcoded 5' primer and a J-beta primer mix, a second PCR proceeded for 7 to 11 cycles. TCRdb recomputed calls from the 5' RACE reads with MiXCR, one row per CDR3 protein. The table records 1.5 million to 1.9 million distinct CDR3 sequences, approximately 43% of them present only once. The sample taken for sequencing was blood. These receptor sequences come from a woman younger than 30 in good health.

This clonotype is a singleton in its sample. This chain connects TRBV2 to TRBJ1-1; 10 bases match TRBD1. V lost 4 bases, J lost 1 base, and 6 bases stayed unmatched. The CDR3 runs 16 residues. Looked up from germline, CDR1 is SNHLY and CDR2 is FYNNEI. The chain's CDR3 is CASSAWTGGTNTEAFF. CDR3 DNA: TGTGCCAGCAGTGCTTGGACAGGGGGGACGAACACTGAAGCTTTCTTT.

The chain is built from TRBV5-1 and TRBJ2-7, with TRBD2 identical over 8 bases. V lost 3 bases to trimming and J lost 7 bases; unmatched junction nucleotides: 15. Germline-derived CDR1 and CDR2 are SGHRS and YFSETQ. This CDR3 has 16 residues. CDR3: CASSYTSGGMYNEQYF. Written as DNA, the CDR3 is TGCGCCAGCAGCTACACTAGCGGAGGAATGTACAATGAGCAGTACTTC. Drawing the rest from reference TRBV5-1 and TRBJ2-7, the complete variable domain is KAGVTQTPRYLIKTRGQQVTLSCSPISGHRSVSWYQQTPGQGLQFLFEYFSETQRNKGNFPGRFSGRQFSNSRSEMNVSTLELGDSALYLCASSYTSGGMYNEQYFGPGTRLTVT.

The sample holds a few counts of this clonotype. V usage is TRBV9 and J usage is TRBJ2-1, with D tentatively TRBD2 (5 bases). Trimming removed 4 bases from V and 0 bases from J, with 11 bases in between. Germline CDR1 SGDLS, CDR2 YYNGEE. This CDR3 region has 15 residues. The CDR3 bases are TGTGCCAGCAGCCAGACTACCTCCTCCTACAATGAGCAGTTCTTC. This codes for CASSQTTSSYNEQFF.

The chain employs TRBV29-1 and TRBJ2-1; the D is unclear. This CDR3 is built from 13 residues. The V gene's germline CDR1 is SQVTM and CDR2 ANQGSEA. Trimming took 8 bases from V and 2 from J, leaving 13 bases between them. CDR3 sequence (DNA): TGCAGCATACCGCGAGCGACCTACAATGAGCAGTTCTTC. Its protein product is CSIPRATYNEQFF.

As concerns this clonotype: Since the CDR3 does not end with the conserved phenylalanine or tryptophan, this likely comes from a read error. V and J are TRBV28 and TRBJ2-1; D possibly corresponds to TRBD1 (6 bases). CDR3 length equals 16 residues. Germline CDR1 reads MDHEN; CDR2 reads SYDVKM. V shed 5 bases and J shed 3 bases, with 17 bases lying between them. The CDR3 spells CASSPRDTLYYNEQFV. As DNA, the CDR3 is TGTGCCAGCAGTCCACGGGACACTTTATACTACAATGAGCAGTTCGTC.

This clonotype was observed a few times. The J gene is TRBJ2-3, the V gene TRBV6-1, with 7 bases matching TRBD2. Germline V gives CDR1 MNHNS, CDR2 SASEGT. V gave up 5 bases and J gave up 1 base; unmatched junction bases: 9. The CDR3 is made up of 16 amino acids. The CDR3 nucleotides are TGTGCCAGCAGTAAAGGGTGGACTAGTGGCACAGATACGCAGTATTTT. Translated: CASSKGWTSGTDTQYF.

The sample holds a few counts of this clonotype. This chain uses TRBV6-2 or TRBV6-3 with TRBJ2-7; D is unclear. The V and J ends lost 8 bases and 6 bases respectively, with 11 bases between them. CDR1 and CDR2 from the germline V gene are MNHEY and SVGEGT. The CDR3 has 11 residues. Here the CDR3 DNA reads TGTGCCAGCGGCTACATCATCGAGCAGTACTTC. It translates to CASGYIIEQYF.

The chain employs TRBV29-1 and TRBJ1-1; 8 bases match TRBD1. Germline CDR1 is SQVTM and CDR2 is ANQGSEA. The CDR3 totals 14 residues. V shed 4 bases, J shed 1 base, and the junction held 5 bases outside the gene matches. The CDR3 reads CSVARDRTNTEAFF. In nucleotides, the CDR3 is TGCAGCGTTGCCCGGGACAGGACGAACACTGAAGCTTTCTTT.

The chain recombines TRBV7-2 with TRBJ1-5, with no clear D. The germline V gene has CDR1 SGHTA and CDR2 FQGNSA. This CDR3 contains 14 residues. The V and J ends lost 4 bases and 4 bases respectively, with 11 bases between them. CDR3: CASSYKFGNQPQHF. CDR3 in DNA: TGTGCCAGCAGCTATAAGTTCGGGAATCAGCCCCAGCATTTT.

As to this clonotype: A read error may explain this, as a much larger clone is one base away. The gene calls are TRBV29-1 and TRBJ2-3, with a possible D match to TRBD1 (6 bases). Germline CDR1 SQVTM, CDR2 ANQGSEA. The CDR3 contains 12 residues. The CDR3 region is CSVEGRGDTRYF. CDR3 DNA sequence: TGCAGCGTTGAAGGCAGGGGAGATACGCGGTATTTT.

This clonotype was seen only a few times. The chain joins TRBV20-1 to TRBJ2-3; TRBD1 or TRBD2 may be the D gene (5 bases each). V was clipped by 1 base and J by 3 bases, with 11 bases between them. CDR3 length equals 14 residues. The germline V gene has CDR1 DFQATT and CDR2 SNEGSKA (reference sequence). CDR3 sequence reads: CSARGGTFTDTQYF. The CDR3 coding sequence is TGCAGTGCTAGAGGGGGGACCTTTACAGATACGCAGTATTTT.

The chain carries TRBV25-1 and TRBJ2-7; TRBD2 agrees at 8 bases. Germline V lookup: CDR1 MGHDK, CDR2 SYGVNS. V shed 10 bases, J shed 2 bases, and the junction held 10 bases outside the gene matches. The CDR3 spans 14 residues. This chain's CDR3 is CATRSGRGPYEQYF. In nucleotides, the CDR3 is TGTGCCACCCGGAGCGGGAGAGGACCCTACGAGCAGTACTTC.

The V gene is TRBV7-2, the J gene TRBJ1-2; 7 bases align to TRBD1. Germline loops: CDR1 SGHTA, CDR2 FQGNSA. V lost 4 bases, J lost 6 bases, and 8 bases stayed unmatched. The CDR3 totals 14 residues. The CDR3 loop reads CASSSTRGGDGYTF. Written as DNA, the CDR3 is TGTGCCAGCAGCTCGACCAGGGGGGGGGATGGCTACACCTTC.

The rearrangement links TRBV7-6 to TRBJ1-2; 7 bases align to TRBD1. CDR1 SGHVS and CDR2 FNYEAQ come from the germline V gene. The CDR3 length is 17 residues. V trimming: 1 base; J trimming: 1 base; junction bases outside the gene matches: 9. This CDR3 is CASSLVNHRGGNYGYTF. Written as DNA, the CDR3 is TGTGCCAGCAGCTTAGTCAACCACAGGGGAGGTAACTATGGCTACACCTTC.

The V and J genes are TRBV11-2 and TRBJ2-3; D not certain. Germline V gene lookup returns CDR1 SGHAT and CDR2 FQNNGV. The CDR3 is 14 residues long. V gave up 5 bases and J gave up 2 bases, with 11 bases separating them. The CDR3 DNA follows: TGTGCCAGCAGCGTAGTTCCACCCACAGATACGCAGTATTTT. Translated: CASSVVPPTDTQYF.

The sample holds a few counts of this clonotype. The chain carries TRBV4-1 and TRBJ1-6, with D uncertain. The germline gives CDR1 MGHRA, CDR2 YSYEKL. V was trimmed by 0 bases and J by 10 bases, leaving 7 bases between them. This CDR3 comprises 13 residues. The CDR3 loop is CASSQDRLSPLHF. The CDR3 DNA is TGCGCCAGCAGCCAAGATAGGCTATCACCCCTCCACTTT.

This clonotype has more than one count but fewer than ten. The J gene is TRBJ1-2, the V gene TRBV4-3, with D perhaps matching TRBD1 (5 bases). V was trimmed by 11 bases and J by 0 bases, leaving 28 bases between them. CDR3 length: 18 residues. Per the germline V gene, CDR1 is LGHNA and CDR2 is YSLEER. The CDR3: CASANTVWGRSTNYGYTF. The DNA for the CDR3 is TGCGCCTCAGCCAATACTGTATGGGGGAGATCGACTAACTATGGCTACACCTTC.

CDR3 coding DNA: TGCAGCGTTGCACACTCTGGAAACACCATATATTTT. This translates into CSVAHSGNTIYF. The rearrangement joins TRBV29-1 to TRBJ1-3; no clear D. Germline V gene data show CDR1 as SQVTM and CDR2 as ANQGSEA. The CDR3 is 12 amino acids. Trimming removed 4 bases at V and 0 bases at J, with 4 bases between.

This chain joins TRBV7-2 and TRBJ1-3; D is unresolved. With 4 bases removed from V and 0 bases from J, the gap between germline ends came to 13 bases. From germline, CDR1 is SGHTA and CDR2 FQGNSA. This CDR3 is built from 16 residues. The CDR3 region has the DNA TGTGCCAGCAGCTCAGTGGGTAGATTCTCTGGAAACACCATATATTTT. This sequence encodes CASSSVGRFSGNTIYF.

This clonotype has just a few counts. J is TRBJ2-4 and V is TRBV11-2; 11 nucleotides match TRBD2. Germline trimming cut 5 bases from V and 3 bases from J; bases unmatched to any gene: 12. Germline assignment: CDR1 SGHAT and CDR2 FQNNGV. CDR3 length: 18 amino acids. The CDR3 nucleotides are TGTGCCAGCAGCCTCTGGTCTAGCGGGGGGTCGGGCAAAAACATTCAGTACTTC. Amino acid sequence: CASSLWSSGGSGKNIQYF.

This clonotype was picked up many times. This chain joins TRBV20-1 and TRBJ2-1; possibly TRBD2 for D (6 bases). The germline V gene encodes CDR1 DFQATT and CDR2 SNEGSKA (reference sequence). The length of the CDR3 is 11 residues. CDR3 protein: CSGGSYNEQFF. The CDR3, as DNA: TGCAGCGGGGGCTCCTACAATGAGCAGTTCTTC.

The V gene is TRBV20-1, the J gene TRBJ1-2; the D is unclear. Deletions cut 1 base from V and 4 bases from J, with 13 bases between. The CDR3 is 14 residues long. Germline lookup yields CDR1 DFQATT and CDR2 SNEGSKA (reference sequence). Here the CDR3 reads CSARVSHRGYGYTF. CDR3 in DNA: TGCAGTGCTAGAGTCAGCCACCGGGGCTATGGCTACACCTTC.

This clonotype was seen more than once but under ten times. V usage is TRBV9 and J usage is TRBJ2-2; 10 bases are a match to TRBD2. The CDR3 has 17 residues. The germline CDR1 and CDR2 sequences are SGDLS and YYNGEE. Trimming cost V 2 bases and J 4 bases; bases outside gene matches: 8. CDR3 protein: CASSVFSGGTSTGELFF. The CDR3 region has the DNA TGTGCCAGCAGCGTTTTTAGCGGGGGGACTTCCACCGGGGAGCTGTTTTTT. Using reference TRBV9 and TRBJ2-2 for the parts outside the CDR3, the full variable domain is DSGVTQTPKHLITATGQRVTLRCSPRSGDLSVYWYQQSLDQGLQFLIQYYNGEERAKGNILERFSAQQFPDLHSELNLSSLELGDSALYFCASSVFSGGTSTGELFFGEGSRLTVL.

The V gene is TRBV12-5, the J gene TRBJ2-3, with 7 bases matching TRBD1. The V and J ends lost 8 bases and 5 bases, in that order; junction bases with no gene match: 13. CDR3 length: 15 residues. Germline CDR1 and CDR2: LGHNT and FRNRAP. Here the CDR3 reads CASCATGTFRDTQYF. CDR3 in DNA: TGTGCTAGTTGTGCGACAGGGACATTTAGAGATACGCAGTATTTT.

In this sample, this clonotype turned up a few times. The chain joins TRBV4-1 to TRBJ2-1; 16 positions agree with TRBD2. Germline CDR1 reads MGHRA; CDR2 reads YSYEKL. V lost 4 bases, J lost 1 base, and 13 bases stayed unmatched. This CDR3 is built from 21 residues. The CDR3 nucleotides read TGCGCCAGCAGCCTCAGAAGCCCGGGACTAGCGGGGGGGTCTTCCTACAATGAGCAGTTCTTC. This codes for CASSLRSPGLAGGSSYNEQFF.

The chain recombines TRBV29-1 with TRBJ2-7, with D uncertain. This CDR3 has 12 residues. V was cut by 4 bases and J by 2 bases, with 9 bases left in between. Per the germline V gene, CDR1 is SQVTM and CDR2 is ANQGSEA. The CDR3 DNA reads TGCAGCGTTGTCTTTCCGACCTACGAGCAGTACTTC. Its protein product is CSVVFPTYEQYF.

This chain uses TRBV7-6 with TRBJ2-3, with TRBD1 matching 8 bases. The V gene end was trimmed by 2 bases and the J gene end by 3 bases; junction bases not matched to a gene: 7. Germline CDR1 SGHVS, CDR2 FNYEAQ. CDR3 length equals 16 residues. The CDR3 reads CASSLLARGLTDTQYF. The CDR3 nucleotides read TGTGCCAGCAGCTTATTAGCCAGGGGGCTAACAGATACGCAGTATTTT.

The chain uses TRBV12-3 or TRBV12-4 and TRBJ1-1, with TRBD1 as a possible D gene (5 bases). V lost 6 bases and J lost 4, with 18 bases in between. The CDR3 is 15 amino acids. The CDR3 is CASRLNLRETTEAFF. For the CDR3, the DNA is TGTGCCAGCAGGCTTAACCTCAGGGAGACCACTGAAGCTTTCTTT.

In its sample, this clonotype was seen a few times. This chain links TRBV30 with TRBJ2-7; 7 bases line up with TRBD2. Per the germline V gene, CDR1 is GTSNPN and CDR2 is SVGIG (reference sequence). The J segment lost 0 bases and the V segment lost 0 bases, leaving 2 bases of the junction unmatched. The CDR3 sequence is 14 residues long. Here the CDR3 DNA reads TGTGCCTGGAGTGTGGGGGGGGTCTCCTACGAGCAGTACTTC. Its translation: CAWSVGGVSYEQYF. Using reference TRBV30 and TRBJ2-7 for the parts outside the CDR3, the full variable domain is SQTIHQWPATLVQPVGSPLSLECTVEGTSNPNLYWYRQAAGRGLQLLFYSVGIGQISSEVPQNLSASRPQDRQFILSSKKLLLSDSGFYLCAWSVGGVSYEQYFGPGTRLTVT.